This T cell receptor (beta chain) was recovered during a study of shared clonotypes between healthy human individuals. Study results and limitations: Relative to their counterparts shared across all four donors, non-shared clonotypes exhibited diminished generation probabilities.

The sample holds one count of this clone. Its antigen is undetermined. The deep-level immunoSEQ assay was used. Sequenced by immunoSEQ multiplex PCR; TCRdb stores in-frame clones only, minus some. This table holds 1.4 million to 1.5 million clones, roughly 95% found once. CDR3 size: 13 residues. Germline V CDR1 and CDR2: SGHTA, FQGTGA. Between the trimmed V and J ends, which lost 2 bases and 2 bases, there was a span of 7 bases. Division of CD4+ cells produced a CD45RA+ naive subset and a CD45RA-negative memory subset. The sequencing input was naive CD4+ T cells sorted from blood. Subset indicated: CD45RA+ positively selected. The genes are TRBV7-3 and TRBJ2-7; the D is unclear. The sequence came from a man aged 25 to 40 in good health. CDR3 sequence: CASSLGTTYEQYF. CDR3 DNA: TGTGCCAGCAGCTTAGGCACCACCTACGAGCAGTACTTC.